This record looks at one TCR beta chain sequence and its context. This record belongs to a study of blood T cell repertoires in COVID-19. On the study more broadly: The study drew acute and convalescent COVID-19 samples from the United States, Italy and Spain.

Original data processing: The assay estimated nucleated cells by amplifying reference gene primers. Using immunoSEQ multiplex PCR, the repertoire was profiled, and TCRdb retains in-frame clones only, with some absent. V, J and clone size are taken as reported in that table, and D and trimming were inferred from the DNA itself. The data contain approximately 65,000 clones, about 74% of them singletons. CDR3 length equals 16 residues. CDR1 and CDR2 (germline): MNHEY, SVGEGT. V lost 5 bases, J lost 2 bases, and 17 bases lay in between. The sequence derives from a human donor in a cohort sampled during active COVID-19. Sequencing used peripheral blood. The V call is TRBV6-2 or TRBV6-3, the J call TRBJ2-3, with D maybe TRBD1 (6 bases). The CDR3 sequence: CASSTGHLGATDTQYF. The CDR3 nucleotides are TGTGCCAGCAGTACCGGACACCTGGGGGCCACAGATACGCAGTATTTT.